This TCR beta chain was captured in a study of blood T cell repertoires in COVID-19. Study-wide background: The samples span acute and convalescent COVID-19 from the United States, Italy and Spain. Sample material is recorded as cDNA or gDNA derived from T cells, B-cell-depleted T cells, or PBMCs.

Source study methods: Amplification of reference gene primers was used by the study to estimate nucleated cell counts. Sequencing was performed with immunoSEQ multiplex PCR; in TCRdb, only in-frame clones are kept and a portion is missing. V and J calls and clone size are as listed in that table; D and trimming were resolved from the DNA. The repertoire consists of 200,000 to 250,000 clones, with approximately 91% occurring once and the leading ten covering less than 3.5%. Germline CDR1 is SGHNT and CDR2 is YENEEA. J gave up 2 bases and V 1 base, and 3 bases lay outside the gene matches. This CDR3 is 16 amino acids long.

The sequenced material came from peripheral blood. The chain is built from TRBV11-3 and TRBJ2-5, with 11 bases matching TRBD2. The receptor was derived from a woman aged 55-69 years with acute or convalescent COVID-19. For the CDR3, the DNA is TGTGCCAGCAGCTTAGGGCTAGCGGGAGGACAAGAGACCCAGTACTTC. Translation: CASSLGLAGGQETQYF.